A selection of T cell receptor beta chains follows, all from one sample in a study of blood T cell repertoires in COVID-19. Method: immunoSEQ multiplex PCR; TCRdb's copy keeps in-frame clones and lacks some. The profile covers about 320,000 clones, with about 82% appearing a single time and roughly 1.6% taken by the ten largest. The sequenced sample consisted of peripheral blood. These receptors originate from a woman between 50 and 59 years old with acute or convalescent COVID-19. Both conserved end residues are part of each CDR3. The D gene is left open where the match is weak. Size is stated for part of the rows, as once, few or many counts, or as a class when the clone is expanded.

clone_size	v_call	d_call	j_call	cdr3_aa	cdr3_nt
-	TRBV28	-	TRBJ1-5	CASSFFRGGVQPQHF	TGTGCCAGCAGTTTCTTCAGGGGTGGGGTTCAGCCCCAGCATTTT
-	TRBV19	TRBD1	TRBJ2-1	CASSSLQGAYNEQFF	TGTGCCAGTAGTTCGTTACAGGGGGCCTACAATGAGCAGTTCTTC
-	TRBV4-2	TRBD2	TRBJ2-2	CASSPLAGVRGTGELFF	TGTGCCAGCAGCCCTCTAGCGGGAGTTAGAGGGACCGGGGAGCTGTTTTTT
-	TRBV5-1	TRBD1	TRBJ1-4	CASSPLQGGNEKLFF	TGCGCCAGCAGCCCCCTGCAGGGGGGTAATGAAAAACTGTTTTTT
-	TRBV2	-	TRBJ2-2	CASSESGVGTGELFF	TGTGCCAGCAGTGAATCCGGGGTGGGAACCGGGGAGCTGTTTTTT
few	TRBV5-4	TRBD1	TRBJ1-2	CASSLETGEGYTF	TGTGCCAGCAGCCTAGAGACAGGGGAAGGCTACACCTTC
-	TRBV19	-	TRBJ2-3	CASSIRGRTDTQYF	TGTGCCAGTAGTATTAGGGGCCGCACAGATACGCAGTATTTT
-	TRBV3-1/TRBV3-2	-	TRBJ1-1	CASSQMTVNTEAFF	TGTGCCAGCAGCCAAATGACAGTCAACACTGAAGCTTTCTTT
-	TRBV23-1	TRBD1	TRBJ2-2	CASSQLEQGRTGELFF	TGCGCCAGCAGTCAATTGGAACAGGGGCGCACCGGGGAGCTGTTTTTT
-	TRBV5-1	TRBD1	TRBJ2-5	CASSSTRTGRQETQYF	TGCGCCAGCAGCTCCACCCGGACAGGGAGGCAAGAGACCCAGTACTTC
-	TRBV28	-	TRBJ1-6	CASSLAVRSNSPLHF	TGTGCCAGCAGTTTGGCCGTCCGAAGTAATTCACCCCTCCACTTT
-	TRBV30	TRBD1	TRBJ1-6	CAWQGQGNSPLHF	TGTGCCTGGCAAGGACAGGGGAATTCACCCCTCCACTTT
-	TRBV7-9	-	TRBJ2-2	CASSFRQENTGELFF	TGTGCCAGCAGCTTTCGACAGGAGAACACCGGGGAGCTGTTTTTT
-	TRBV28	-	TRBJ2-7	CASQVRGSYEQYF	TGTGCCAGTCAGGTGCGGGGTTCCTACGAGCAGTACTTC
-	TRBV4-3	-	TRBJ2-1	CASSQAPTGRQFF	TGCGCCAGCAGCCAAGCCCCGACAGGACGACAGTTCTTC
-	TRBV19	-	TRBJ1-1	CASTPTPGGEAFF	TGTGCCAGTACTCCGACCCCGGGGGGTGAAGCTTTCTTT
-	TRBV27	TRBD2	TRBJ2-3	CASSPPPAGGPPASDTQYF	TGTGCCAGCAGTCCCCCCCCAGCGGGAGGGCCTCCAGCGTCCGATACGCAGTATTTT
-	TRBV7-9	-	TRBJ1-1	CASSLAQGLNTEAFF	TGTGCCAGCAGCTTAGCGCAGGGGCTGAACACTGAAGCTTTCTTT
-	TRBV28	-	TRBJ1-2	CASSLRTAYGYTF	TGTGCCAGCAGTTTAAGAACAGCCTATGGCTACACCTTC
-	TRBV28	-	TRBJ2-2	CASSLQRRVTGELFF	TGTGCCAGCAGTTTACAACGGCGGGTAACCGGGGAGCTGTTTTTT
-	TRBV29-1	-	TRBJ2-5	CSVVPSEAEETQYF	TGCAGCGTTGTACCGTCGGAGGCCGAGGAGACCCAGTACTTC
few	TRBV27	TRBD1	TRBJ2-6	CASSWRAGGLGANVLTF	TGTGCCAGCAGTTGGAGGGCAGGGGGCCTTGGGGCCAACGTCCTGACTTTC
-	TRBV29-1	-	TRBJ2-1	CSVGRAGSNEQFF	TGCAGCGTTGGCAGGGCGGGGAGCAATGAGCAGTTCTTC
-	TRBV6-1	TRBD1	TRBJ1-4	CASSEVGTVDEKLFF	TGTGCCAGCAGTGAAGTCGGGACAGTTGATGAAAAACTGTTTTTT
-	TRBV19	TRBD1	TRBJ2-2	CASSPSPGQGGTGELFF	TGTGCCAGTAGTCCGTCTCCGGGACAGGGAGGGACCGGGGAGCTGTTTTTT
-	TRBV28	-	TRBJ2-7	CASSLSGGKGTAEQYF	TGTGCCAGCAGTTTATCAGGCGGGAAGGGGACGGCCGAGCAGTACTTC
-	TRBV27	-	TRBJ1-6	CASTTDSLSPLHF	TGTGCCAGCACCACGGACAGTCTTTCACCCCTCCACTTT
-	TRBV30	TRBD2	TRBJ2-1	CAWSVFREGEQFF	TGTGCCTGGAGTGTTTTCCGGGAGGGGGAGCAGTTCTTC
-	TRBV30	TRBD2	TRBJ2-1	CAWASGRAPNNEQFF	TGTGCCTGGGCCAGCGGGAGGGCCCCGAACAATGAGCAGTTCTTC
-	TRBV29-1	TRBD1	TRBJ2-2	CSVDDRGDTGELFF	TGCAGCGTAGACGACAGGGGTGACACCGGGGAGCTGTTTTTT
few	TRBV29-1	TRBD1	TRBJ1-4	CSAAGGRNEKLFF	TGCAGCGCCGCAGGGGGCCGGAATGAAAAACTGTTTTTT
-	TRBV7-9	-	TRBJ1-4	CASSLGGIHGEKLFF	TGTGCCAGCAGCTTAGGCGGGATTCACGGGGAAAAACTGTTTTTT
-	TRBV7-9	TRBD2	TRBJ2-7	CASSPRTSGSPYEQYF	TGTGCCAGCAGCCCCCGGACTAGCGGGTCCCCCTACGAGCAGTACTTC
few	TRBV28	-	TRBJ2-5	CASGPAGETQYF	TGTGCCAGCGGGCCCGCCGGAGAGACCCAGTACTTC
once	TRBV10-3	-	TRBJ2-7	CAAARGGNSYEQYF	TGTGCCGCCGCCCGGGGCGGGAACTCCTACGAGCAGTACTTC
-	TRBV6-6	-	TRBJ1-5	CASNDRGDSNQPQHF	TGTGCCAGCAACGACCGGGGGGATAGCAATCAGCCCCAGCATTTT
-	TRBV3-1/TRBV3-2	TRBD2	TRBJ2-5	CASSLRGGETQYF	TGTGCCAGCAGCCTTAGGGGAGGGGAGACCCAGTACTTC
once	TRBV6-5	TRBD1	TRBJ2-1	CASRPQGAYNEQFF	TGTGCCAGCAGACCACAGGGGGCTTACAATGAGCAGTTCTTC
few	TRBV19	TRBD2	TRBJ2-4	CASSNPPVAGGLAKNIQYF	TGTGCCAGTAGTAACCCCCCTGTAGCGGGAGGGCTAGCCAAAAACATTCAGTACTTC
-	TRBV6-2/TRBV6-3	-	TRBJ2-3	CASSFWEGGTDTQYF	TGTGCCAGCAGTTTCTGGGAGGGGGGCACAGATACGCAGTATTTT
-	TRBV5-1	TRBD1	TRBJ2-2	CASASEDRVFGELFF	TGCGCCAGCGCTTCGGAGGACAGGGTGTTCGGGGAGCTGTTTTTT
-	TRBV11-3	-	TRBJ2-3	CASSFRGRSDTQYF	TGTGCCAGCAGCTTTAGGGGGAGATCAGATACGCAGTATTTT
-	TRBV28	-	TRBJ2-7	CASSFGRGYEQYF	TGTGCCAGCAGTTTCGGGAGAGGATACGAGCAGTACTTC
-	TRBV9	-	TRBJ1-2	CASTQNGGSNYGYTF	TGTGCCAGCACCCAAAACGGGGGTTCTAACTATGGCTACACCTTC
-	TRBV30	TRBD1	TRBJ1-4	CAWSVGDRRTEKLFF	TGTGCCTGGAGTGTAGGGGACAGACGTACTGAAAAACTGTTTTTT
-	TRBV5-1	-	TRBJ1-1	CASSLRGEAFF	TGCGCCAGCAGCTTGCGGGGTGAAGCTTTCTTT
-	TRBV2	TRBD1	TRBJ2-5	CASRTGSGETQYF	TGTGCCAGCAGGACAGGGTCTGGTGAGACCCAGTACTTC
-	TRBV2	TRBD1	TRBJ1-4	CAIRGQKNEKLFF	TGTGCCATCCGGGGACAGAAAAATGAAAAACTGTTTTTT
few	TRBV28	-	TRBJ2-5	CASRLPTRGARETQYF	TGTGCCAGCAGGTTGCCGACTCGGGGGGCGCGGGAGACCCAGTACTTC
-	TRBV7-8	-	TRBJ2-5	CASSLAISGQETQYF	TGTGCCAGCAGCTTAGCGATCTCGGGCCAAGAGACCCAGTACTTC